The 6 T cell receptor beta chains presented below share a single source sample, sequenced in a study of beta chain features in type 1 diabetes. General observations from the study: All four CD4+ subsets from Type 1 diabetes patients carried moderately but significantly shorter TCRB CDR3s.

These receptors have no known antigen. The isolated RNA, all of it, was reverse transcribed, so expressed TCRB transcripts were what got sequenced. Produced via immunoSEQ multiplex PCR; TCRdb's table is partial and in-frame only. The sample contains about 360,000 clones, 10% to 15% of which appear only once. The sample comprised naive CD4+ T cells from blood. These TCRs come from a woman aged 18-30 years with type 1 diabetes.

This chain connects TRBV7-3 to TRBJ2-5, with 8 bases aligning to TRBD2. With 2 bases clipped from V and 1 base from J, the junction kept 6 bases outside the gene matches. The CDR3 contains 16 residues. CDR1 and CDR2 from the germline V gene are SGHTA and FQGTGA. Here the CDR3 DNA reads TGTGCCAGCAGCTTAGCCGGGACTAGAAGCCAAGAGACCCAGTACTTC. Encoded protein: CASSLAGTRSQETQYF.

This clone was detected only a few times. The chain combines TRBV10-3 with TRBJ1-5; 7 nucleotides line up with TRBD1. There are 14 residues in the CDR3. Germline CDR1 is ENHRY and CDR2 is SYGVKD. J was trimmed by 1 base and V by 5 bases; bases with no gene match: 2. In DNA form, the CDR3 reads TGTGCCATCAGTCCGACAGGGAGCAATCAGCCCCAGCATTTT. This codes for CAISPTGSNQPQHF.

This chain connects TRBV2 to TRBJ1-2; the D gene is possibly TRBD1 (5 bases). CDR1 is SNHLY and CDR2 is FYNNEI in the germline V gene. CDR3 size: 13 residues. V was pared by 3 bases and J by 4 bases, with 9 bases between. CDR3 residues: CASSEGPAYGYTF. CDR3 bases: TGTGCCAGCAGTGAGGGGCCAGCCTATGGCTACACCTTC. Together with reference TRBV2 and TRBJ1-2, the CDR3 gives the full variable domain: EPEVTQTPSHQVTQMGQEVILRCVPISNHLYFYWYRQILGQKVEFLVSFYNNEISEKSEIFDDQFSVERPDGSNFTLKIRSTKLEDSAMYFCASSEGPAYGYTFGSGTRLTVV.

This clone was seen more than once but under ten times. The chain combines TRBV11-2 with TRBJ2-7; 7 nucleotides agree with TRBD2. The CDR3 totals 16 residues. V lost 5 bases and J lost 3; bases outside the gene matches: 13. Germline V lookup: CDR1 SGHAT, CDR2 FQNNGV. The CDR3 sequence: CASSPATGLPNYEQYF. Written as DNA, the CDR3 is TGTGCCAGCAGCCCCGCCACGGGACTACCGAACTACGAGCAGTACTTC.

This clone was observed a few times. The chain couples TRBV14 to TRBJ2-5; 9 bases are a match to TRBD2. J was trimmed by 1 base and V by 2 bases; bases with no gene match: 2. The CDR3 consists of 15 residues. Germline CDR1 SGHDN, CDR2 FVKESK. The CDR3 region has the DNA TGTGCCAGCAGCCAACTAGCGGGACCCCAAGAGACCCAGTACTTC. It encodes CASSQLAGPQETQYF. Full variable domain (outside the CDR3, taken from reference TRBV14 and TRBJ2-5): EAGVTQFPSHSVIEKGQTVTLRCDPISGHDNLYWYRRVMGKEIKFLLHFVKESKQDESGMPNNRFLAERTGGTYSTLKVQPAELEDSGVYFCASSQLAGPQETQYFGPGTRLLVL.

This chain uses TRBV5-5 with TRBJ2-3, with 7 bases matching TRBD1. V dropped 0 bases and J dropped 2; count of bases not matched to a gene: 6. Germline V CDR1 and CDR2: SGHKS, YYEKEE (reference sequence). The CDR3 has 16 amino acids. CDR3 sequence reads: CASSLAGTVSTDTQYF. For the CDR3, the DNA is TGTGCCAGCAGCTTGGCCGGGACAGTATCCACAGATACGCAGTATTTT.